A selection of T cell receptor beta chains follows, all from one sample in a study of regulatory T cells in long-lasting Graves disease. TCRdb used MiXCR to reprocess the multiplex PCR reads, holding one entry per CDR3 protein. The data contain about 350,000 distinct CDR3 sequences, over 15% of them singletons. The same sample was also studied in work on T cells in Graves' hyperthyroidism and ophthalmopathy.

Sequencing used peripheral blood mononuclear cells (PBMCs), obtained at new diagnosis, from a patient treated with antithyroid drugs. The receptors stem from a man between 40 and 49 years old with Graves disease. CDR3s include the opening cysteine and the closing phenylalanine or tryptophan. Fields, in order: clone size, J gene, V gene, D gene, CDR3 protein, CDR3 DNA. The D gene is left open where the match is weak. Not every row has a clone size; where given, it reads once, few, many or a size class.

clone_size: many
j_call: TRBJ1-6
v_call: TRBV20-1
d_call: TRBD1
cdr3_aa: CSAGTGSNSPLHF
cdr3_nt: TGCAGTGCGGGGACAGGGAGTAATTCACCCCTCCACTTT

clone_size: few
j_call: TRBJ1-1
v_call: TRBV28
d_call: TRBD1
cdr3_aa: CASSVHRGPEAFF
cdr3_nt: TGTGCCAGCAGTGTGCACAGGGGGCCCGAAGCTTTCTTT

clone_size: many
j_call: TRBJ1-1
v_call: TRBV2
d_call: TRBD1
cdr3_aa: CASIRAQGGAGTEAFF
cdr3_nt: TGTGCCAGCATTAGGGCCCAGGGGGGCGCTGGAACTGAAGCTTTCTTT

clone_size: many
j_call: TRBJ2-3
v_call: TRBV7-9
d_call: NA
cdr3_aa: CASSLASDLTDTQYF
cdr3_nt: TGTGCCAGCAGCTTAGCGTCGGACCTCACAGATACGCAGTATTTT

clone_size: few
j_call: TRBJ1-1
v_call: TRBV29-1
d_call: NA
cdr3_aa: CSVSTGSTEAFF
cdr3_nt: TGCAGCGTAAGCACAGGGAGCACTGAAGCTTTCTTT

clone_size: NA
j_call: TRBJ2-7
v_call: TRBV30
d_call: TRBD1
cdr3_aa: CAWTPGQGPYEQYF
cdr3_nt: TGTGCCTGGACACCGGGACAGGGTCCCTACGAGCAGTACTTC

clone_size: few
j_call: TRBJ1-3
v_call: TRBV14
d_call: NA
cdr3_aa: CASSQFRPSLGGNTIYF
cdr3_nt: TGTGCCAGCAGCCAGTTCCGGCCCAGTCTCGGGGGAAACACCATATATTTT

clone_size: once
j_call: TRBJ2-1
v_call: TRBV4-1
d_call: TRBD1
cdr3_aa: CASSQESQGAIEQFF
cdr3_nt: TGCGCCAGCAGCCAAGAGTCGCAGGGGGCTATTGAGCAGTTCTTC

clone_size: NA
j_call: TRBJ2-7
v_call: TRBV20-1
d_call: TRBD2
cdr3_aa: CSAVLLAGARYEQYF
cdr3_nt: TGCAGTGCTGTCCTACTAGCGGGGGCAAGGTACGAGCAGTACTTC

clone_size: NA
j_call: TRBJ2-3
v_call: TRBV2
d_call: TRBD2
cdr3_aa: CASSEGGLLSTDTQYF
cdr3_nt: TGTGCCAGCAGTGAAGGGGGACTACTTAGCACAGATACGCAGTATTTT

clone_size: many
j_call: TRBJ2-1
v_call: TRBV4-1
d_call: NA
cdr3_aa: CASSQVVRGDEQFF
cdr3_nt: TGCGCCAGCAGCCAAGTAGTCAGGGGGGATGAGCAGTTCTTC

clone_size: many
j_call: TRBJ2-5
v_call: TRBV5-1
d_call: TRBD1
cdr3_aa: CASSLGQGSGTQYF
cdr3_nt: TGCGCCAGCAGCTTGGGACAGGGTAGTGGGACCCAGTACTTC

clone_size: many
j_call: TRBJ1-2
v_call: TRBV3-1
d_call: NA
cdr3_aa: CASSHGGGYTF
cdr3_nt: TGTGCCAGCAGCCATGGGGGAGGCTACACCTTC

clone_size: many
j_call: TRBJ2-5
v_call: TRBV29-1
d_call: NA
cdr3_aa: CSGGEVQETQYF
cdr3_nt: TGCAGCGGGGGGGAGGTACAAGAGACCCAGTACTTC

clone_size: NA
j_call: TRBJ2-1
v_call: TRBV7-2
d_call: TRBD1
cdr3_aa: CASSSNRGWNEQFF
cdr3_nt: TGTGCCAGCAGCTCTAACAGGGGGTGGAATGAGCAGTTCTTC

clone_size: NA
j_call: TRBJ2-3
v_call: TRBV7-2
d_call: TRBD1
cdr3_aa: CASSPQGEVADTQYF
cdr3_nt: TGTGCCAGCAGCCCACAGGGGGAGGTGGCAGATACGCAGTATTTT

clone_size: many
j_call: TRBJ2-3
v_call: TRBV20-1
d_call: NA
cdr3_aa: CSARAADQGADTQYF
cdr3_nt: TGCAGTGCTAGAGCGGCTGACCAAGGAGCAGATACGCAGTATTTT

clone_size: many
j_call: TRBJ2-7
v_call: TRBV4-2
d_call: TRBD1
cdr3_aa: CASSKGAGGLLWPRYEQYF
cdr3_nt: TGTGCCAGCAGCAAAGGCGCAGGGGGTTTGCTGTGGCCAAGGTACGAGCAGTACTTC

clone_size: many
j_call: TRBJ2-3
v_call: TRBV2
d_call: NA
cdr3_aa: CASRLDTQYF
cdr3_nt: TGTGCCAGCAGACTAGATACGCAGTATTTT

clone_size: NA
j_call: TRBJ1-6
v_call: TRBV20-1
d_call: NA
cdr3_aa: CSATGRRGTYNSPLHF
cdr3_nt: TGCAGTGCCACGGGACGGAGAGGTACCTATAATTCACCCCTCCACTTT

clone_size: many
j_call: TRBJ1-1
v_call: TRBV27
d_call: NA
cdr3_aa: CASQDWGGTEAFF
cdr3_nt: TGTGCCAGCCAGGACTGGGGGGGCACTGAAGCTTTCTTT

clone_size: NA
j_call: TRBJ2-2
v_call: TRBV20-1
d_call: NA
cdr3_aa: CSASVGGNTGELLF
cdr3_nt: TGCAGTGCTAGTGTGGGCGGGAACACCGGGGAGCTGCTTTTT

clone_size: many
j_call: TRBJ1-5
v_call: TRBV6-1
d_call: TRBD1
cdr3_aa: CASSGDRAGGNQPQHF
cdr3_nt: TGTGCCAGCAGTGGGGACAGGGCGGGCGGCAATCAGCCCCAGCATTTT

clone_size: NA
j_call: TRBJ2-4
v_call: TRBV3-1
d_call: NA
cdr3_aa: CASSYLGAKNIQYF
cdr3_nt: TGTGCCAGCAGCTACCTTGGAGCCAAAAACATTCAGTACTTC

clone_size: many
j_call: TRBJ2-7
v_call: TRBV6-1
d_call: NA
cdr3_aa: CASSRENGGYEQYF
cdr3_nt: TGTGCCAGCAGCCGGGAAAATGGGGGCTACGAGCAGTACTTC

clone_size: few
j_call: TRBJ1-1
v_call: TRBV29-1
d_call: NA
cdr3_aa: CSVGAMRGTEAFF
cdr3_nt: TGCAGCGTTGGGGCGATGAGGGGCACTGAAGCTTTCTTT

clone_size: many
j_call: TRBJ2-2
v_call: TRBV5-1
d_call: TRBD1
cdr3_aa: CASSLPPGQGTGELFF
cdr3_nt: TGCGCCAGCAGCTTACCACCGGGACAGGGTACCGGGGAGCTGTTTTTT

clone_size: NA
j_call: TRBJ2-1
v_call: TRBV15
d_call: NA
cdr3_aa: CATSRDLTAGHEQFF
cdr3_nt: TGTGCCACCAGCAGAGACCTCACCGCCGGCCATGAGCAGTTCTTC

clone_size: few
j_call: TRBJ2-5
v_call: TRBV7-9
d_call: NA
cdr3_aa: CASSLSGVTQETQYF
cdr3_nt: TGTGCCAGCAGCCTCTCGGGGGTTACCCAAGAGACCCAGTACTTC

clone_size: few
j_call: TRBJ1-3
v_call: TRBV9
d_call: TRBD1
cdr3_aa: CASSPTGASGNTIYF
cdr3_nt: TGTGCCAGCAGTCCTACAGGGGCCTCTGGAAACACCATATATTTT

clone_size: many
j_call: TRBJ2-7
v_call: TRBV28
d_call: TRBD1
cdr3_aa: CASSARQGFSYEQYF
cdr3_nt: TGTGCCAGCAGTGCACGACAGGGGTTCTCCTACGAGCAGTACTTC

clone_size: many
j_call: TRBJ1-4
v_call: TRBV6-2/TRBV6-3
d_call: NA
cdr3_aa: CASSYTLGEKLFF
cdr3_nt: TGTGCCAGCAGTTACACACTGGGTGAAAAACTGTTTTTT

clone_size: many
j_call: TRBJ1-2
v_call: TRBV5-1
d_call: NA
cdr3_aa: CASSSDSLTNYGYTF
cdr3_nt: TGCGCCAGCAGCTCGGACAGCCTAACTAACTATGGCTACACCTTC

clone_size: many
j_call: TRBJ2-3
v_call: TRBV20-1
d_call: NA
cdr3_aa: CSAKPFPQVAQYF
cdr3_nt: TGCAGTGCGAAACCGTTCCCCCAGGTGGCGCAGTATTTT

clone_size: few
j_call: TRBJ1-5
v_call: TRBV4-2
d_call: NA
cdr3_aa: CASSQDRPDQPQHF
cdr3_nt: TGTGCCAGCAGCCAGGACAGACCAGATCAGCCCCAGCATTTT

clone_size: many
j_call: TRBJ2-4
v_call: TRBV7-2
d_call: NA
cdr3_aa: CASSLGGGGLHMNQESF
cdr3_nt: TGTGCCAGCAGCTTAGGCGGAGGGGGACTGCACATGAACCAGGAGTCCTTC

clone_size: NA
j_call: TRBJ2-2
v_call: TRBV7-8
d_call: TRBD2
cdr3_aa: CASSGRLAGVTGELFF
cdr3_nt: TGTGCCAGCAGCGGAAGACTAGCGGGGGTCACCGGGGAGCTGTTTTTT

clone_size: many
j_call: TRBJ2-5
v_call: TRBV6-2/TRBV6-3
d_call: TRBD2
cdr3_aa: CASSVSGGAQETQYF
cdr3_nt: TGTGCCAGCAGTGTTAGCGGGGGGGCCCAAGAGACCCAGTACTTC

clone_size: once
j_call: TRBJ2-4
v_call: TRBV2
d_call: TRBD1
cdr3_aa: CANLQGNIQYF
cdr3_nt: TGTGCCAACCTACAGGGGAACATTCAGTACTTC

clone_size: many
j_call: TRBJ2-7
v_call: TRBV18
d_call: NA
cdr3_aa: CASSPQRTEEFYEQYF
cdr3_nt: TGTGCCAGCTCACCGCAACGGACAGAGGAGTTCTACGAGCAGTACTTC

clone_size: many
j_call: TRBJ2-3
v_call: TRBV27
d_call: NA
cdr3_aa: CASRLGGNPRPDTQYF
cdr3_nt: TGTGCCAGCAGACTTGGGGGAAACCCCCGCCCAGATACGCAGTATTTT

clone_size: NA
j_call: TRBJ1-6
v_call: TRBV9
d_call: NA
cdr3_aa: CASSEQGRSSPLHF
cdr3_nt: TGTGCCAGCAGCGAGCAGGGTCGGAGTTCACCCCTCCACTTT

clone_size: few
j_call: TRBJ2-7
v_call: TRBV29-1
d_call: NA
cdr3_aa: CSVRTGPSSYEQYF
cdr3_nt: TGCAGCGTTAGAACAGGTCCAAGCTCCTACGAGCAGTACTTC